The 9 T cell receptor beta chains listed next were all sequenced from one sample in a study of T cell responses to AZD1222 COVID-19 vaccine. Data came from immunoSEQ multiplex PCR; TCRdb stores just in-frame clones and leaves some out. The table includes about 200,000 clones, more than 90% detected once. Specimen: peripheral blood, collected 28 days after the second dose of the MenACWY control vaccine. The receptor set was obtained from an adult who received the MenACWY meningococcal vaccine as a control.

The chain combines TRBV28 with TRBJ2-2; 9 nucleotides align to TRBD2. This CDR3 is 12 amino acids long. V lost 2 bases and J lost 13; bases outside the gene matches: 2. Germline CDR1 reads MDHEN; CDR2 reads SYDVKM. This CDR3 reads CASSLLAGRLFF. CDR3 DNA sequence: TGTGCCAGCAGTTTACTAGCGGGAAGGCTGTTTTTT.

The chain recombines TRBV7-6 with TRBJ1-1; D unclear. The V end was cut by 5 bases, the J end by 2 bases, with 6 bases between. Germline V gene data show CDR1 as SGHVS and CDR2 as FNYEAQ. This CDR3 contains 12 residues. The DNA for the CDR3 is TGTGCCAGCAGCGCCACTAACACTGAAGCTTTCTTT. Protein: CASSATNTEAFF.

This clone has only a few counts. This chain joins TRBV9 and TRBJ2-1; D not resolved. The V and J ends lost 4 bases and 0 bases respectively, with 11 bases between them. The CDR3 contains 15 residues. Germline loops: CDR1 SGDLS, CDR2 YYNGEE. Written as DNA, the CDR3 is TGTGCCAGCAGCCCTTACTTAAGCTCCTACAATGAGCAGTTCTTC. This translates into CASSPYLSSYNEQFF.

The CDR3 DNA follows: TGTGCCAGCAGTTATAGGGGTGAGGAAGCTTTCTTT. It codes for CASSYRGEEAFF. V gene TRBV27 combines with J gene TRBJ1-1, with a tentative D call TRBD1 (5 bases). The CDR3 is 12 amino acids. CDR1 and CDR2 (germline): MNHEY, SMNVEV (reference sequence). The V and J ends lost 4 bases and 8 bases respectively, with 11 bases between them.

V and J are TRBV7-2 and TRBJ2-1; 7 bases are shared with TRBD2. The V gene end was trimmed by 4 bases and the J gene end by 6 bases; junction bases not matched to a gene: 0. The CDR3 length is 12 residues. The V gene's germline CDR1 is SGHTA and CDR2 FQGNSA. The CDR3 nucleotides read TGTGCCAGCAGCTCGGGAGGCAATGAGCAGTTCTTC. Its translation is CASSSGGNEQFF. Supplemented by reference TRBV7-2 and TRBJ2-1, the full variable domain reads GAGVSQSPSNKVTEKGKDVELRCDPISGHTALYWYRQSLGQGLEFLIYFQGNSAPDKSGLPSDRFSAERTGGSVSTLTIQRTQQEDSAVYLCASSSGGNEQFFGPGTRLTVL.

The CDR3 DNA is TGTGCCAGCAGCTTGACACGGGGCTACGAGCAGTACTTC. Protein: CASSLTRGYEQYF. The chain has TRBV5-6 and TRBJ2-7; D is perhaps TRBD2 (5 bases). The germline V gene encodes CDR1 SGHDT and CDR2 YYEEEE. The germline V and J ends were trimmed by 1 base and 3 bases, with 8 bases remaining between them. This CDR3 contains 13 residues.

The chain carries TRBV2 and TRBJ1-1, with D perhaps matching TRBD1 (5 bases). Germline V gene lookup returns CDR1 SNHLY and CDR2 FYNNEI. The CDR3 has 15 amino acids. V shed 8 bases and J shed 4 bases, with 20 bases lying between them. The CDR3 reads CASPGPTPRGTEAFF. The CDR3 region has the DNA TGTGCCAGCCCGGGGCCAACCCCCCGTGGCACTGAAGCTTTCTTT.

This chain's CDR3 is CASSSTPGLAGQETQYF. The CDR3 region has the DNA TGTGCCAGCAGCTCTACACCGGGACTAGCGGGGCAAGAGACCCAGTACTTC. The J gene is TRBJ2-5, the V gene TRBV5-6, with 13 bases identical to TRBD2. CDR1 SGHDT and CDR2 YYEEEE come from the germline V gene. The CDR3 length is 17 residues. V trimming: 3 bases; J trimming: 2 bases; junction bases outside the gene matches: 7.

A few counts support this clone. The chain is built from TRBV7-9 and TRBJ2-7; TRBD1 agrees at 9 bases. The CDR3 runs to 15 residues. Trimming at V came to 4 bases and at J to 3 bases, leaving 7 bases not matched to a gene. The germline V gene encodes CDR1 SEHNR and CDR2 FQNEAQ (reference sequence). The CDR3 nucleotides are TGTGCCAGCAGCTCCTCCGGGACAGGGCTCTACGAGCAGTACTTC. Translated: CASSSSGTGLYEQYF.